These 10 T cell receptor beta chains were all obtained from the same sample, sequenced in a study. TCRdb called the RT-PCR reads again in MiXCR, with one record for every CDR3 protein. The data contain fewer than 800,000 distinct CDR3 sequences, approximately 15% of them seen just once; the ten biggest clones take up roughly 3.6%. The sequencing sample was made of memory CD4+ T cells from blood. The receptors come from a female donor in good health, serving as a healthy control.

There are a few counts of this clonotype. The chain recombines TRBV6-6 with TRBJ1-1; 10 bases match TRBD1. After removal of 8 bases from V and 6 bases from J, the junction contained 12 bases not matched to a gene. The CDR3 contains 15 residues. Germline assignment: CDR1 MNHNY and CDR2 SVGAGI (reference sequence). CDR3 sequence (DNA): TGTGCCAGCTTAAAGGTCGGACAGGGGGACGCTGAAGCTTTCTTT. It yields the protein CASLKVGQGDAEAFF.

This chain links TRBV7-2 with TRBJ1-1; D ambiguous. The germline V and J ends were trimmed by 5 bases and 4 bases, with 11 bases remaining between them. Germline CDR1 SGHTA, CDR2 FQGNSA. The CDR3 is 13 residues long. The CDR3 coding sequence is TGTGCCAGCAGCCCGTACTCCCCCACTGAAGCTTTCTTT. The encoded protein is CASSPYSPTEAFF.

This clonotype has only a few counts. The chain employs TRBV28 and TRBJ1-5, with a possible D match to TRBD1 (5 bases). The germline V gene encodes CDR1 MDHEN and CDR2 SYDVKM. There are 12 residues in the CDR3. V gave up 5 bases and J gave up 7 bases, with 9 bases separating them. CDR3: CASSAQVQPQHF. The CDR3 DNA reads as TGTGCCAGCAGTGCACAGGTCCAGCCCCAGCATTTT.

Regarding this clonotype: The junction differs from germline at one of its ends, possibly a read error. The CDR3 reads CASTAGRVSGPTDTQYF. The CDR3 DNA is TGTGCTAGCACCGCGGGAAGGGTGTCGGGTCCTACAGATACGCAGTATTTT. The chain links TRBV6-2 or TRBV6-3 to TRBJ2-3; D possibly corresponds to TRBD2 (6 bases). CDR3 length: 17 amino acids. Germline CDR1 is MNHEY and CDR2 is SVGEGT.

This chain connects TRBV20-1 to TRBJ2-1; possible D gene TRBD2, 6 bases. This CDR3 region has 13 residues. Germline CDR1 and CDR2: DFQATT and SNEGSKA (reference sequence). With 5 bases removed from V and 7 bases from J, the gap between germline ends came to 15 bases. The CDR3 here is CSAWDSSTNEQFF. The DNA of the CDR3 is TGCAGTGCTTGGGACTCTAGTACGAATGAGCAGTTCTTC.

This clonotype has just a few counts. The rearrangement uses TRBV20-1 and TRBJ2-7, with D uncertain. V lost 1 base and J lost 12, with 19 bases in between. CDR1 is DFQATT and CDR2 is SNEGSKA in the germline V gene (reference sequence). This CDR3 has 13 amino acids. For the CDR3, the DNA is TGCAGTGCTAGAGCGGGTGCGGCGACTCAGCGGTACTTC. Protein product: CSARAGAATQRYF.

This clonotype was seen just once. The chain recombines TRBV5-1 with TRBJ1-2, with 11 positions matching TRBD1. Germline loops: CDR1 SGHRS, CDR2 YFSETQ. Germline trimming cut 5 bases from V and 0 bases from J; bases unmatched to any gene: 6. The CDR3 has 16 amino acids. Here the CDR3 reads CASRIGTGGANYGYTF. The CDR3 DNA is TGCGCCAGCAGAATCGGGACAGGGGGTGCTAACTATGGCTACACCTTC.

The chain joins TRBV7-2 to TRBJ2-7; a weak D match, TRBD1 (5 bases). Trimming stripped 2 bases from V and 2 bases from J, with 10 bases between. The CDR3 loop spans 14 amino acids. Germline V lookup: CDR1 SGHTA, CDR2 FQGNSA. This CDR3 reads CASSLNWGAYEQYF. For the CDR3, the DNA is TGTGCCAGCAGCTTAAATTGGGGCGCCTACGAGCAGTACTTC.

About this clonotype: A much larger clone lies one base from this, so it may be a read error. This chain connects TRBV6-5 to TRBJ2-1; D is unresolved. Germline V CDR1 and CDR2: MNHEY, SVGAGI. The CDR3 has 15 amino acids. The ends were cut back, 6 bases at V and 5 bases at J, with 17 bases in the middle. The CDR3 region is CASSLIMTPHNEQFF. CDR3 bases: TGTGCCAGCAGCCTTATAATGACACCCCACAATGAGCAGTTCTTC.

This clonotype appeared once. The rearrangement uses TRBV25-1 and TRBJ2-1; 7 nucleotides line up with TRBD1. This CDR3 has 14 residues. The V gene's germline CDR1 is MGHDK and CDR2 SYGVNS. V trimming: 8 bases; J trimming: 6 bases; junction bases outside the gene matches: 10. The CDR3 DNA sequence: TGTGCCAGCCGTTACAGGGGCGTTATCAATGAGCAGTTCTTC. Amino acid sequence: CASRYRGVINEQFF.